Below, 4 T cell receptor beta chains from the same sample are listed, as sequenced in a study of blood T cell repertoires in COVID-19. Here immunoSEQ multiplex PCR was the method, and the copy in TCRdb shows in-frame clones only, minus some. The sample includes some 200,000 clones, 85% to 90% of them seen just once. The sequenced sample consisted of peripheral blood. These receptors were obtained from a woman aged 70-85 years with COVID-19, enrolled during active disease.

This clone showed up just a few times. The same CDR3 is also encoded by other DNA sequences in this sample. The V and J genes are TRBV19 and TRBJ1-3; 8 bases align to TRBD1. J was trimmed by 0 bases and V by 5 bases; bases with no gene match: 6. CDR3 length equals 16 residues. Germline-derived CDR1 and CDR2 are LNHDA and SQIVND (reference sequence). Written as DNA, the CDR3 is TGTGCCAGTAGTCCGAGGACAGGGAGCTCTGGAAACACCATATATTTT. Translating it yields CASSPRTGSSGNTIYF.

This chain links TRBV5-1 with TRBJ1-5, with 9 bases matching TRBD1. From germline, CDR1 is SGHRS and CDR2 YFSETQ. The CDR3 covers 14 residues. Trimming took 3 bases from V and 4 from J; bases not matched to a gene: 2. The CDR3 nucleotides are TGCGCCAGCAGCTCCGGACAGGGGAATCAGCCCCAGCATTTT. Protein: CASSSGQGNQPQHF. Variable domain in full (rest from reference TRBV5-1 and TRBJ1-5): KAGVTQTPRYLIKTRGQQVTLSCSPISGHRSVSWYQQTPGQGLQFLFEYFSETQRNKGNFPGRFSGRQFSNSRSEMNVSTLELGDSALYLCASSSGQGNQPQHFGDGTRLSIL.

The V call is TRBV6-1, the J call TRBJ2-7; D might be TRBD2 (6 bases). This CDR3 comprises 14 residues. The germline CDR1 and CDR2 sequences are MNHNS and SASEGT. Trimming cost V 2 bases and J 6 bases, with 14 bases left between them. The CDR3 region has the DNA TGTGCCAGCAGTGAAATCCAGGGACTCGGCGAGCAGTACTTC. Translated, it gives CASSEIQGLGEQYF.

This sequence joins TRBV4-1 and TRBJ1-5; TRBD1 agrees at 10 bases. CDR1 MGHRA and CDR2 YSYEKL come from the germline V gene. This CDR3 has 16 amino acids. Trimming removed 4 bases from V and 3 bases from J; junction bases left unmatched: 6. The CDR3 reads CASSLAGTGDNQPQHF. The CDR3 region has the DNA TGCGCCAGCAGCCTCGCCGGGACAGGGGACAATCAGCCCCAGCATTTT.